A selection of T cell receptor beta chains follows, all from one sample in a study of response to subunit inactivated influenza vaccine. TCRdb re-called the RT-PCR reads through MiXCR, storing one row per CDR3 protein. Of some 190,000 distinct CDR3 sequences detected, 14% appear once; the ten largest clones hold 20% to 30%. The sequencing here drew on CD8+ T cells sorted from PBMCs, taken roughly 5 days after vaccination. These receptors were obtained from a man aged 45-65 years who received an inactivated influenza vaccine. The CDR3 runs from the conserved cysteine through the conserved F or W.

TRBV4-3	TRBJ2-2	CASSQAGGAGELFF
TRBV9	TRBJ2-6	CASSSGQGISGANVLTF
TRBV15	TRBJ2-1	CATTSDGVLADGNEQFF
TRBV7-8	TRBJ2-2	CASSLLRELFF
TRBV13	TRBJ2-7	CASSLDGSSYERYF
TRBV20-1	TRBJ2-5	CSARGTGRETQYF
TRBV28	TRBJ2-7	CASSLRVGLAYEQYF
TRBV20-1	TRBJ2-7	CSARDPSGGPYEQYF
TRBV5-1	TRBJ2-3	CASSPDLRFSTDTQYF
TRBV5-1	TRBJ1-2	CASSTFPGQGSGYTF
TRBV5-1	TRBJ2-2	CASSLTLGGTGELFF
TRBV27	TRBJ2-1	CASLGAGAPYNEQFF
TRBV29-1	TRBJ2-2	CSAVGGGNTGELFF
TRBV7-2	TRBJ2-7	CASSSGTSGYEQYF
TRBV20-1	TRBJ1-2	CSARDFKGPVYGYTF
TRBV5-1	TRBJ1-1	CASSLAGQGVSEAFF
TRBV12-3/TRBV12-4	TRBJ1-1	CASSVDREAFF
TRBV7-8	TRBJ1-1	CASRDELNTEAFF
TRBV6-2/TRBV6-3	TRBJ2-1	CASSYSFGSLAGVGGDEQFF
TRBV5-5	TRBJ2-3	CASSLAGYTLGTDTQYF
TRBV6-5	TRBJ2-3	CASSYLGSGSLTDTQYF
TRBV28	TRBJ2-7	CASSQQGIYEQYF